This T cell receptor beta chain was identified during a study of shared clonotypes between healthy human individuals. Deep was the level at which the assay was run. The assay was immunoSEQ multiplex PCR, and TCRdb's table has in-frame clones only and misses some. The table lists around 610,000 clones, around 96% of them singletons, with less than 0.12% in the top ten. The naive CD8 fraction comprised CD45RO-negative cells positively selected for CCR7 and excluded terminally differentiated effector memory CD45RA+ cells. Germline values: CDR1 SGHAT, CDR2 FQNNGV. V lost 6 bases and J 5 bases, leaving 13 bases between the germline ends. The length of the CDR3 is 14 residues. Findings of the study overall: Roughly 4.7% was the fraction of naive CD4 clonotypes found shared across a handful of donors. An effect of sequencing depth on clonotype sharing among donors was expected.

Regarding this clone: Antigen specificity is unknown.

The sequence derives from a woman in her twenties or thirties in good health. The specimen was naive CD8+ T cells sorted from blood. The rearrangement links TRBV11-2 to TRBJ2-2; D ambiguous. The CDR3 reads CASSQVLTTGELFF. CDR3 in DNA: TGTGCCAGCAGTCAGGTGCTAACAACCGGGGAGCTGTTTTTT.